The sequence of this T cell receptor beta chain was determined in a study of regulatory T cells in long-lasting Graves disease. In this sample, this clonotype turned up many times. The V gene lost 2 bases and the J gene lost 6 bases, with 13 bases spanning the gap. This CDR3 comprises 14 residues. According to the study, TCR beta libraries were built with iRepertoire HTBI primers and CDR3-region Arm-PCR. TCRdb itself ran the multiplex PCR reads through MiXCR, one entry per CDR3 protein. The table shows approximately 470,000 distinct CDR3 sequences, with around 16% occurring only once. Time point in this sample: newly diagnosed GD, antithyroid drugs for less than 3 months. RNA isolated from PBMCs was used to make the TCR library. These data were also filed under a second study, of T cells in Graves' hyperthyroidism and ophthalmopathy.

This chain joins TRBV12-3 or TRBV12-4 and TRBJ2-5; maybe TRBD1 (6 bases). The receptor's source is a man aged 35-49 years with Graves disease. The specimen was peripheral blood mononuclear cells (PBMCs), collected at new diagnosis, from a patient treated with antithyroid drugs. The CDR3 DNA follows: TGTGCCAGCAGTTTAACAGGGATTAAGAAGACCCAGTACTTC. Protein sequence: CASSLTGIKKTQYF.